What follows are 26 T cell receptor beta chains derived from one specimen sequenced in a study of beta chain features in type 1 diabetes (dated by TCRdb to 2016 to 2019). The research as a whole found: In all four CD4+ subsets, TCRB CDR3 length was moderately but significantly shorter in type 1 diabetes patients.

Libraries were constructed by the immunoSEQ multiplex PCR assay. The entire isolated RNA was reverse transcribed using the High Capacity cDNA Reverse Transcription Kit, and thus expressed TCRB transcripts were sequenced. As stored in TCRdb, this immuneACCESS dataset retains in-frame rearrangements with V and J assigned. A fraction of the clones does not appear; measured against another copy, unresolved V genes explain less than half of the discrepancy, and the remainder lacks a known reason. In this sample the table shows 150,000 to 190,000 clones, 10% to 13% of which occur a single time. The ten most abundant clones make up more than 0.4% of the sample. These receptors have no known antigen. Sequencing was done on a sample of central memory CD4+ T cells from blood. These receptors all come from a man aged 25-45 years with type 1 diabetes.

This chain connects TRBV30 to TRBJ1-2; 10 positions agree with TRBD1. The germline gives CDR1 GTSNPN, CDR2 SVGIG (reference sequence). This CDR3 region has 15 residues. V was pared by 1 base and J by 4 bases, with 6 bases of the junction left unmatched. CDR3 sequence: CAWSGKGQGIYGYTF. For the CDR3, the DNA is TGTGCCTGGAGTGGAAAGGGACAGGGGATCTATGGCTACACCTTC.

This chain links TRBV9 with TRBJ1-1; 9 bases map to TRBD1. The CDR3 is 18 residues long. J was trimmed by 4 bases and V by 0 bases; bases with no gene match: 13. CDR1 and CDR2 from the germline V gene are SGDLS and YYNGEE. CDR3 sequence (DNA): TGTGCCAGCAGCGTAGAACCGGGACAGGGCAATACATTCACTGAAGCTTTCTTT. Translated, it gives CASSVEPGQGNTFTEAFF.

This clone was seen a few times. The chain links TRBV2 to TRBJ2-5, with D maybe TRBD1 (5 bases). CDR1 and CDR2 from the germline V gene are SNHLY and FYNNEI. The CDR3 sequence is 14 residues long. V was pared by 4 bases and J by 7 bases, with 16 bases between. CDR3 amino acids: CASSGFQGRGTQYF. DNA of the CDR3: TGTGCCAGCAGTGGCTTCCAGGGAAGGGGGACCCAGTACTTC.

The chain joins TRBV28 to TRBJ2-1; 7 nucleotides match TRBD1. CDR3 length: 13 residues. V was clipped by 6 bases and J by 4 bases; unmatched bases: 3. CDR1 MDHEN and CDR2 SYDVKM come from the germline V gene. CDR3 bases: TGTGCCAGCAGGGGACAGCCATACAATGAGCAGTTCTTC. Translated: CASRGQPYNEQFF. Full variable domain (outside the CDR3, taken from reference TRBV28 and TRBJ2-1): DVKVTQSSRYLVKRTGEKVFLECVQDMDHENMFWYRQDPGLGLRLIYFSYDVKMKEKGDIPEGYSVSREKKERFSLILESASTNQTSMYLCASRGQPYNEQFFGPGTRLTVL.

This clone was counted between two and nine times. The chain has TRBV28 and TRBJ1-2; 7 bases match TRBD1. The CDR3 is 16 residues long. CDR1 is MDHEN, CDR2 SYDVKM, per germline. V shed 2 bases, J shed 4 bases, and the junction held 10 bases outside the gene matches. The CDR3 spells CASSLHRQGSGYGYTF. DNA for the CDR3: TGTGCCAGCAGTTTACATCGACAGGGATCCGGCTATGGCTACACCTTC.

This clone has a handful of counts. This sequence joins TRBV7-9 and TRBJ1-1; 10 bases fit TRBD1. Germline V gene lookup returns CDR1 SEHNR and CDR2 FQNEAQ (reference sequence). This CDR3 comprises 16 residues. J lost 1 base, V lost 4 bases, and 6 bases had no gene match. CDR3 DNA sequence: TGTGCCAGCAGCTACGACAGGGGGCAGGGGAACACTGAAGCTTTCTTT. The encoded protein is CASSYDRGQGNTEAFF.

This clone showed up just a few times. V usage is TRBV28 and J usage is TRBJ2-7, with D possibly being TRBD2 (5 bases). The germline V gene encodes CDR1 MDHEN and CDR2 SYDVKM. The CDR3 extends over 15 amino acids. V lost 6 bases and J lost 0, with 15 bases in between. The DNA for the CDR3 is TGTGCCAGCAGGCTAGAGCGGACCAGCTCCTACGAGCAGTACTTC. This gives the protein CASRLERTSSYEQYF.

This rearrangement joins TRBV6-1 to TRBJ2-1; D is undetermined. The V and J ends lost 1 base and 15 bases respectively, with 16 bases between them. Per germline, CDR1 MNHNS and CDR2 SASEGT. The CDR3 spans 13 residues. Here the CDR3 reads CASSEERFQTLFF. CDR3 DNA sequence: TGTGCCAGCAGTGAAGAGAGATTCCAGACACTGTTCTTC.

This clone has a handful of counts. J is TRBJ2-5 and V is TRBV5-1, with 8 bases lining up with TRBD2. V lost 0 bases to trimming and J lost 5 bases; unmatched junction nucleotides: 9. The germline V gene encodes CDR1 SGHRS and CDR2 YFSETQ. This CDR3 has 16 amino acids. The CDR3 loop reads CASSLEAGGPRETQYF. The CDR3 coding sequence is TGCGCCAGCAGCTTGGAGGCGGGAGGCCCCCGGGAGACCCAGTACTTC.

V gene TRBV18 combines with J gene TRBJ1-1; 8 positions agree with TRBD1. CDR1 and CDR2 (germline): KGHSH, LQKENI. This CDR3 is built from 15 residues. V dropped 6 bases and J dropped 0; count of bases not matched to a gene: 6. The CDR3 is CASSGQGAMNTEAFF. The DNA for the CDR3 is TGTGCCAGCTCCGGGCAGGGGGCGATGAACACTGAAGCTTTCTTT.

The chain carries TRBV5-1 and TRBJ1-5; possibly TRBD1 for D (6 bases). This CDR3 is built from 15 residues. Between the trimmed V and J ends, which lost 5 bases and 0 bases, there was a span of 12 bases. From germline, CDR1 is SGHRS and CDR2 YFSETQ. DNA for the CDR3: TGCGCCAGCAGGCAGGACAGCAATAGCAATCAGCCCCAGCATTTT. It yields the protein CASRQDSNSNQPQHF.

This chain links TRBV10-3 with TRBJ2-5; 8 nucleotides line up with TRBD2. This CDR3 spans 18 amino acids. In germline, CDR1 is ENHRY, CDR2 SYGVKD. V gave up 0 bases and J gave up 1 base; unmatched junction bases: 10. CDR3 coding DNA: TGTGCCATCAGTGAGTCGGGTCGGGCGGGAGGCGTCCAAGAGACCCAGTACTTC. This codes for CAISESGRAGGVQETQYF.

This clone has only a few counts. Germline is not matched at one junction end, which may reflect a read error. The CDR3 DNA is TGTGCCTGGAGTGCTGGACTGACTACCGGGGATCTGTTTTTT. Translation gives CAWSAGLTTGDLFF. The chain uses TRBV30 and TRBJ2-2, with D maybe TRBD2 (5 bases). Germline V CDR1 and CDR2: GTSNPN, SVGIG (reference sequence). The CDR3 contains 14 residues.

The chain joins TRBV21-1 to TRBJ2-3; TRBD1, the table's D call, lacks a check against the DNA. TRBV21-1 is shown as a pseudogene. This CDR3 region has 19 residues. CDR3 region: CASSKEAPDRQASTDTQYF. CDR3 DNA sequence: TGTGCCAGCAGCAAAGAAGCCCCGGACAGGCAAGCTAGCACAGATACGCAGTATTTT.

CDR3 loop: CASIYRDNSYEQYF. Written as DNA, the CDR3 is TGTGCCAGCATTTACCGGGACAACTCCTACGAGCAGTACTTC. The chain joins TRBV25-1 to TRBJ2-7; perhaps TRBD1 as D (6 bases). Germline V gene lookup returns CDR1 MGHDK and CDR2 SYGVNS. V lost 7 bases and J 0 bases, leaving 13 bases between the germline ends. The CDR3 runs to 14 residues.

This clone is labeled medium-sized. The rearrangement links TRBV30 to TRBJ1-1; 9 bases are shared with TRBD1. The V segment lost 0 bases and the J segment 6 bases; nucleotides outside the gene matches: 8. Germline-derived CDR1 and CDR2 are GTSNPN and SVGIG (reference sequence). The length of the CDR3 is 15 residues. The CDR3 loop reads CAWSVLGQGSPEAFF. The CDR3, as DNA: TGTGCCTGGAGTGTTTTAGGACAGGGGTCCCCTGAAGCTTTCTTT.

This rearrangement joins TRBV18 to TRBJ2-6; the D gene is possibly TRBD2 (5 bases). The CDR3 covers 14 residues. Germline V lookup: CDR1 KGHSH, CDR2 LQKENI. V shed 4 bases and J shed 1 base, with 5 bases lying between them. CDR3 DNA sequence: TGTGCCAGCTCACGGGAGTCTGGGGCCAACGTCCTGACTTTC. The encoded protein is CASSRESGANVLTF.

This rearrangement joins TRBV28 to TRBJ2-5; 7 nucleotides match TRBD1. J was trimmed by 13 bases and V by 6 bases; bases with no gene match: 20. Germline V CDR1 and CDR2: MDHEN, SYDVKM. CDR3 length: 15 amino acids. CDR3 coding DNA: TGTGCCAGCAGAGCCCACCGACAGGGCATGAGTCGAGCGTACTTC. It yields the protein CASRAHRQGMSRAYF.

This chain connects TRBV28 to TRBJ2-5; possible D gene TRBD1, 6 bases. V lost 6 bases and J lost 2, with 10 bases in between. CDR1 is MDHEN, CDR2 SYDVKM, per germline. The CDR3 consists of 13 residues. The CDR3 loop is CASRRQAQETQYF. The DNA of the CDR3 is TGTGCCAGCAGGAGACAGGCTCAAGAGACCCAGTACTTC. The variable domain in full, with the rest retrieved from reference TRBV28 and TRBJ2-5, is DVKVTQSSRYLVKRTGEKVFLECVQDMDHENMFWYRQDPGLGLRLIYFSYDVKMKEKGDIPEGYSVSREKKERFSLILESASTNQTSMYLCASRRQAQETQYFGPGTRLLVL.

The genes are TRBV21-1 and TRBJ1-4. TRBV21-1 is designated a pseudogene. The CDR3 runs 15 residues. CDR3 bases: TGTGCCAGCCGACGGGAGGGAGCAACTAATGAAAAACTGTTTTTT. Translating gives CASRREGATNEKLFF.

In this sample, this clone turned up a few times. The gene calls are TRBV2 and TRBJ2-7; 10 nucleotides align to TRBD1. The CDR3 covers 13 residues. The V gene end was trimmed by 8 bases and the J gene end by 4 bases; junction bases not matched to a gene: 5. Germline V gene sequence: CDR1 SNHLY, CDR2 FYNNEI. The DNA for the CDR3 is TGTGCCAGCTGGCGGGACAGGGGATACGAGCAGTACTTC. This gives the protein CASWRDRGYEQYF.

The V call is TRBV7-2, the J call TRBJ2-3; TRBD2 aligns across 10 bases. The CDR3 loop spans 16 amino acids. Losses at the gene ends were 6 bases for V and 5 bases for J; bases not matched to a gene: 11. Germline CDR1 and CDR2: SGHTA and FQGNSA. This CDR3 reads CASSLQAGGTRDTQYF. The CDR3 DNA is TGTGCCAGCAGTCTTCAAGCGGGAGGGACCCGAGATACGCAGTATTTT. The whole variable domain, remainder taken from reference TRBV7-2 and TRBJ2-3, is GAGVSQSPSNKVTEKGKDVELRCDPISGHTALYWYRQSLGQGLEFLIYFQGNSAPDKSGLPSDRFSAERTGGSVSTLTIQRTQQEDSAVYLCASSLQAGGTRDTQYFGPGTRLTVL.

This clone was counted only a few times. V gene TRBV5-1 combines with J gene TRBJ2-2, with TRBD1 matching 11 bases. The CDR3 length is 16 residues. The germline CDR1 and CDR2 sequences are SGHRS and YFSETQ. The junction had 4 bases not matched to a gene; V was cut back by 2 bases and J by 4 bases. CDR3 residues: CASSFGQGASTGELFF. The DNA of the CDR3 is TGCGCCAGCAGCTTCGGACAGGGGGCGAGCACCGGGGAGCTGTTTTTT.

This clone was seen more than once but under ten times. V is TRBV15 and J is TRBJ1-2; 8 nucleotides match TRBD1. The trim removed 5 bases at V and 2 bases at J, leaving 7 bases unmatched. The CDR3 covers 15 residues. CDR1 LNHNV and CDR2 YYDKDF come from the germline V gene (reference sequence). In DNA, the CDR3 is TGTGCCACCAGCTCCAGGACAGGGAGAAACTATGGCTACACCTTC. As protein: CATSSRTGRNYGYTF.

This clone was counted between two and nine times. In nucleotides, the CDR3 is TGTGCCAGCAGTACGCAGGGGACATACAATGAGCAGTTCTTC. Translated: CASSTQGTYNEQFF. The J gene is TRBJ2-1, the V gene TRBV27; perhaps TRBD1 as D (6 bases). The CDR3 runs to 14 residues. Looked up from germline, CDR1 is MNHEY and CDR2 is SMNVEV (reference sequence). The germline V and J ends were trimmed by 5 bases and 4 bases, with 12 bases remaining between them.

This clone was seen only a few times. V and J are TRBV5-1 and TRBJ2-1, with 9 bases matching TRBD2. The CDR3 covers 19 residues. Germline V gives CDR1 SGHRS, CDR2 YFSETQ. With 1 base clipped from V and 0 bases from J, the junction kept 11 bases outside the gene matches. The CDR3 spells CASSLYTSSGMISYNEQFF. The CDR3 nucleotides read TGCGCCAGCAGCTTGTATACGTCTAGCGGGATGATCTCCTACAATGAGCAGTTCTTC.